What follows describes a single TCR beta chain. The antigen remains undetermined. This sequence may be a read error, since a much larger clone differs from it by one base. This CDR3 has 16 residues. Germline CDR1 reads SGHRS; CDR2 reads YFSETQ. The junction had 16 bases not matched to a gene; V was cut back by 4 bases and J by 7 bases. The entry originates in a study of blood T cells in healthy people across ages. General study findings and limits: It was not known whether donors were CMV positive (a possible confounder of expanded clonotype changes).

Then a second PCR, running about 7 to 11 cycles, was carried out with a sample-barcoded 5' primer and a J-beta primer mix. TCRdb recomputed calls from the 5' RACE reads with MiXCR, one row per CDR3 protein. This sample carries 600,000 or so distinct CDR3 sequences, about 30% of them seen once, and the ten largest clones take about 15%. The draw of peripheral blood yielded about 9.4 milliliters from each donor. Isolating PBMCs gave at least 6 million of these cells per sample. The sequence derives from a woman older than 75 in good health. The sample comprised blood. The V and J genes are TRBV5-1 and TRBJ2-7; 8 bases agree with TRBD1. The CDR3 DNA reads as TGCGCCAGCAGCCCCACAGGGACAGGCCTAGGGAATGAGCAGTACTTC. It translates to CASSPTGTGLGNEQYF.